This T cell receptor (beta chain) was captured in a study of shared clonotypes between healthy human individuals. Study conclusions and caveats: Collection of samples was limited to blood; tissue repertoires likely differ.

On this clone itself: Its antigen is unknown.

Generated by immunoSEQ multiplex PCR, the TCRdb table keeps only in-frame clones and is missing some. Altogether about 690,000 clones are present, about nine tenths being singletons, with the ten largest covering about 34%. The CDR3 extends over 14 amino acids. V lost 3 bases, J lost 3 bases, and 12 bases lay in between. Germline assignment: CDR1 SNHLY and CDR2 FYNNEI. The receptor comes from a man in his late teens or twenties in good health. Some clones in this sample may be carry-over from other donors' samples. Sequenced: memory CD8+ T cells from PBMCs. Subset noted: CD45RO+ cells pooled with CCR7-negative TemRA cells. This chain joins TRBV2 and TRBJ2-7; a weak D match, TRBD2 (5 bases). This chain's CDR3 is CASSDTPTSYEQYF. Written as DNA, the CDR3 is TGTGCCAGCAGTGACACCCCCACTAGCTACGAGCAGTACTTC. The whole variable domain, remainder taken from reference TRBV2 and TRBJ2-7, is EPEVTQTPSHQVTQMGQEVILRCVPISNHLYFYWYRQILGQKVEFLVSFYNNEISEKSEIFDDQFSVERPDGSNFTLKIRSTKLEDSAMYFCASSDTPTSYEQYFGPGTRLTVT.